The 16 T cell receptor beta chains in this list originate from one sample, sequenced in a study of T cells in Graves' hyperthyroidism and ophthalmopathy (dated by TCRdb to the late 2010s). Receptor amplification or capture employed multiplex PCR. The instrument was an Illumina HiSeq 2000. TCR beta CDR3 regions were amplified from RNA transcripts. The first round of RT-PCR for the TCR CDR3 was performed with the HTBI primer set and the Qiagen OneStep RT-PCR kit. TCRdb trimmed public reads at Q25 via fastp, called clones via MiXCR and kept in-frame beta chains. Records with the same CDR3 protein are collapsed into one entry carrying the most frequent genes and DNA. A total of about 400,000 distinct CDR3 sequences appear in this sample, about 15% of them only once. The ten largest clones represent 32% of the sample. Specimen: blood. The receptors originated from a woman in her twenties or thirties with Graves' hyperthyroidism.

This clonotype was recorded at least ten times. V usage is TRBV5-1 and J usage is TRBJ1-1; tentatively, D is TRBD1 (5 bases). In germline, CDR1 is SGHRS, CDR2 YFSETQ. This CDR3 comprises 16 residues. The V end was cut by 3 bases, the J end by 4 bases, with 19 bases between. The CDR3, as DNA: TGCGCCAGCAGCTCACCGGGGACGTTATTCGGCACTGAAGCTTTCTTT. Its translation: CASSSPGTLFGTEAFF.

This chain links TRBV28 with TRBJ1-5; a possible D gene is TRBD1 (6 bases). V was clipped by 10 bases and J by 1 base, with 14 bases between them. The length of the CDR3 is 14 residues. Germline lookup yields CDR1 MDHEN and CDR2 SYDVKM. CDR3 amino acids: CATRGGASNQPQHF. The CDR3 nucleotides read TGTGCCACCCGGGGGGGGGCGAGCAATCAGCCCCAGCATTTT.

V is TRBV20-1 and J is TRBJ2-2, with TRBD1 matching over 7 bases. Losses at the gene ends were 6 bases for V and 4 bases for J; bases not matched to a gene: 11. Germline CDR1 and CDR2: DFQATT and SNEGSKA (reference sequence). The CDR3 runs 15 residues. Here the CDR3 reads CSASPWDSSTGELFF. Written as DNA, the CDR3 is TGCAGTGCAAGTCCCTGGGACAGTTCCACCGGGGAGCTGTTTTTT.

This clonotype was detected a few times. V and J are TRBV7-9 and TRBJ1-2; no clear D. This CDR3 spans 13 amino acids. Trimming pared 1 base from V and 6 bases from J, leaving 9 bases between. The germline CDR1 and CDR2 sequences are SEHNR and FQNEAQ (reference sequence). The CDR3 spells CASSLDRSNGYTF. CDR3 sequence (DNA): TGTGCCAGCAGCTTAGACCGGTCGAATGGCTACACCTTC. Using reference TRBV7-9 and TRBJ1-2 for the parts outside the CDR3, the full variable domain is DTGVSQNPRHKITKRGQNVTFRCDPISEHNRLYWYRQTLGQGPEFLTYFQNEAQLEKSRLLSDRFSAERPKGSFSTLEIQRTEQGDSAMYLCASSLDRSNGYTFGSGTRLTVV.

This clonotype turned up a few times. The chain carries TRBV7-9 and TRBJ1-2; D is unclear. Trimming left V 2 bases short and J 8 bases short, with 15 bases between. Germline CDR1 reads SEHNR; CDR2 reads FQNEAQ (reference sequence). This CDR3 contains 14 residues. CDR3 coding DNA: TGTGCCAGCAGCTTAATAACGGGGATTGACGGCTACACCTTC. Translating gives CASSLITGIDGYTF.

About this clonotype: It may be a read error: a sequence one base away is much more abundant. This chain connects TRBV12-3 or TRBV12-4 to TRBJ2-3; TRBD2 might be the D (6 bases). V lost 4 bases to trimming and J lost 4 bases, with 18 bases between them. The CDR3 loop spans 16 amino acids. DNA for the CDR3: TGTGCCAGCAGTTCCGCAGAGATATCTAGCGCAGATACGCAGTATTTT. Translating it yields CASSSAEISSADTQYF.

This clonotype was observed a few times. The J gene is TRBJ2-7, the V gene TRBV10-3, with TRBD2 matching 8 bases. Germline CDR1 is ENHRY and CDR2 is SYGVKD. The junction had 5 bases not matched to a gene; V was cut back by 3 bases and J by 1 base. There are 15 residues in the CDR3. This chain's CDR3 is CAISDTGTRSYEQYF. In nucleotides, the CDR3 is TGTGCCATCAGTGACACCGGGACTAGGTCCTACGAGCAGTACTTC.

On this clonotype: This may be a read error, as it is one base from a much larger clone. The CDR3 sequence: CSASRGTKAETRYF. Here the CDR3 DNA reads TGCAGTGCCTCCCGAGGGACCAAGGCGGAGACCCGGTACTTC. The chain has TRBV20-1 and TRBJ2-5, with D possibly being TRBD1 or TRBD2 (5 bases each). Germline CDR1 reads DFQATT; CDR2 reads SNEGSKA (reference sequence). This CDR3 comprises 14 residues.

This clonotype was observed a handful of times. This CDR3 is CASSLRLAGDIDTQYF. CDR3 sequence (DNA): TGTGCCAGCAGCTTAAGACTAGCGGGAGATATAGATACGCAGTATTTT. The chain uses TRBV5-4 and TRBJ2-3; 12 bases line up with TRBD2. Germline CDR1 is SGHNT and CDR2 is YYREEE (reference sequence). The CDR3 runs to 16 residues. The J segment lost 5 bases and the V segment lost 2 bases, leaving 6 bases of the junction unmatched.

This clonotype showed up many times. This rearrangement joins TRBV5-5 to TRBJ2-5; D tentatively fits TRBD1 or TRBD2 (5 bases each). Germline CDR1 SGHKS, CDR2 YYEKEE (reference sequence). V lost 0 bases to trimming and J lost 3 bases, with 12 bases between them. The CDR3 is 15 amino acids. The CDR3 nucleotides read TGTGCCAGCAGCTTGGGGCCTCGAGGGGAAGAGACCCAGTACTTC. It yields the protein CASSLGPRGEETQYF.

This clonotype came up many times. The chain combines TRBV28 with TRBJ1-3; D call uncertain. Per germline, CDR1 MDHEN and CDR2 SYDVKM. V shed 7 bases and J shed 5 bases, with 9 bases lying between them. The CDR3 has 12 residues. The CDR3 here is CASISPRNTIYF. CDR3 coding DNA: TGTGCCAGCATTTCCCCCCGAAACACCATATATTTT.

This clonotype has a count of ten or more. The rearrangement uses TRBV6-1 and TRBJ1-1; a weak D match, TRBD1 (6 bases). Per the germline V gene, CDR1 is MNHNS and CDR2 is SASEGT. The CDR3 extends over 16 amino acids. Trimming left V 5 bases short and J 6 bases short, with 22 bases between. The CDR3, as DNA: TGTGCCAGCAGTACCGACCTTGGGGGCGGCTCAGCTGAAGCTTTCTTT. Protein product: CASSTDLGGGSAEAFF.

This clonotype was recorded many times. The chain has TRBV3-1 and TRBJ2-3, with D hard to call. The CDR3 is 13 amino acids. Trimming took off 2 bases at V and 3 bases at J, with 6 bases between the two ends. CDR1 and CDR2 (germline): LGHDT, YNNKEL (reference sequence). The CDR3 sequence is CASSQPGTDTQYF. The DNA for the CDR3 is TGTGCCAGCAGCCAACCGGGTACAGATACGCAGTATTTT.

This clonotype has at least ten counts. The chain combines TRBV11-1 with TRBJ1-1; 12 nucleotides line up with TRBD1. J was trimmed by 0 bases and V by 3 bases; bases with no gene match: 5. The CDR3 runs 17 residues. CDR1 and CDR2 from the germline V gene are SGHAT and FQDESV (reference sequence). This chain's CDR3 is CASSFGTGGALNTEAFF. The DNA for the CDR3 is TGTGCCAGCAGCTTCGGGACAGGGGGCGCCCTGAACACTGAAGCTTTCTTT.

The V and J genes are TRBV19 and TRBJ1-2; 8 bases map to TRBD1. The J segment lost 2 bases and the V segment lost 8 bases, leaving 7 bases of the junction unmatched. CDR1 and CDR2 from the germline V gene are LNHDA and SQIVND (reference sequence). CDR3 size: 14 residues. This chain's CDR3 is CASVKPGGNYGYTF. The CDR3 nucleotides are TGTGCCAGTGTCAAGCCAGGGGGCAACTATGGCTACACCTTC.

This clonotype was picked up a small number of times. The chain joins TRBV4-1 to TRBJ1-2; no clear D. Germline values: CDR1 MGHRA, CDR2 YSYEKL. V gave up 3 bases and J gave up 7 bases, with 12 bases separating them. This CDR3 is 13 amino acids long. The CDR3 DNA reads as TGCGCCAGCAGCCAGCTAAGGTTCTCTGGCTACACCTTC. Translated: CASSQLRFSGYTF.